Listed here are 17 T cell receptor beta chains from one sample, sequenced in a study of blood T cell repertoires in COVID-19. Clones were read by immunoSEQ multiplex PCR, and TCRdb kept only the in-frame ones, dropping some. The table records around 150,000 clones, more than 75% of them present only once. The sequencing input was peripheral blood. Receptors were obtained from a man between 60 and 70 years old who had recovered from COVID-19.

The chain combines TRBV6-1 with TRBJ2-1; D call uncertain. V lost 2 bases, J lost 8 bases, and 7 bases lay in between. CDR3 length equals 12 residues. CDR1 MNHNS and CDR2 SASEGT come from the germline V gene. The CDR3 bases are TGTGCCAGCAGTGAACTAATCGATGAGCAGTTCTTC. Translating gives CASSELIDEQFF.

This clone was counted between two and nine times. The sample carries other DNA sequences with the same CDR3. The CDR3 protein is CASRQAGETQYF. CDR3 sequence (DNA): TGTGCCAGTAGACAGGCCGGGGAGACCCAGTACTTC. The chain employs TRBV19 and TRBJ2-5, with a weak D call TRBD1 (5 bases). Trimming pared 6 bases from V and 5 bases from J, leaving 10 bases between. The CDR3 length is 12 residues. Germline CDR1 is LNHDA and CDR2 is SQIVND (reference sequence).

The chain couples TRBV30 to TRBJ1-1; tentatively, D is TRBD1 (5 bases). Between the trimmed V and J ends, which lost 0 bases and 10 bases, there was a span of 9 bases. Per germline, CDR1 GTSNPN and CDR2 SVGIG (reference sequence). This CDR3 spans 11 amino acids. CDR3 amino acids: CAWSVHGGAFF. The CDR3 DNA sequence: TGTGCCTGGAGTGTACACGGGGGAGCTTTCTTT.

This chain connects TRBV28 to TRBJ2-7; 8 bases match TRBD2. With V trimmed by 5 bases and J by 3 bases, 9 bases remained unmatched. The CDR3 is 15 residues long. Germline V CDR1 and CDR2: MDHEN, SYDVKM. The CDR3, as DNA: TGTGCCAGCAGTCCCCTGAGCGGGAGCCGCTACGAGCAGTACTTC. Amino acids: CASSPLSGSRYEQYF. The full variable domain, completed using reference TRBV28 and TRBJ2-7, is DVKVTQSSRYLVKRTGEKVFLECVQDMDHENMFWYRQDPGLGLRLIYFSYDVKMKEKGDIPEGYSVSREKKERFSLILESASTNQTSMYLCASSPLSGSRYEQYFGPGTRLTVT.

Notes on this clone: This clone may be a read error of a much larger clone one base away. The chain links TRBV11-3 to TRBJ2-7; 9 bases fit TRBD2. The CDR3 runs to 14 residues. Germline trimming cut 0 bases from V and 8 bases from J; bases unmatched to any gene: 5. Germline CDR1 and CDR2: SGHNT and YENEEA. In DNA, the CDR3 is TGTGCCAGCAGCTTAGATAGCGGGAGTAGAAAGCAGTACTTC. Encoded protein: CASSLDSGSRKQYF.

The rearrangement joins TRBV5-6 to TRBJ2-1; 8 nucleotides agree with TRBD1. The V gene's germline CDR1 is SGHDT and CDR2 YYEEEE. The CDR3 is 15 residues long. Trimming took 0 bases from V and 6 from J; bases not matched to a gene: 5. CDR3 residues: CASSLAGGAGNEQFF. The CDR3 DNA reads TGTGCCAGCAGCTTGGCAGGGGGCGCGGGCAATGAGCAGTTCTTC.

The chain is built from TRBV6-1 and TRBJ2-5; 9 nucleotides line up with TRBD2. Germline V CDR1 and CDR2: MNHNS, SASEGT. Losses at the gene ends were 7 bases for V and 4 bases for J; bases not matched to a gene: 4. CDR3 length equals 13 residues. Written as DNA, the CDR3 is TGTGCCAGCACCCTTAGCGGGGGAGAGACCCAGTACTTC. The encoded protein is CASTLSGGETQYF.

This chain links TRBV19 with TRBJ1-1; D is unclear. Trimming took 3 bases from V and 1 from J, leaving 12 bases between them. In germline, CDR1 is LNHDA, CDR2 SQIVND (reference sequence). The CDR3 loop spans 15 amino acids. This chain's CDR3 is CASSIRGSGNTEAFF. The CDR3 DNA reads TGTGCCAGTAGTATTCGGGGAAGCGGGAACACTGAAGCTTTCTTT.

The CDR3 DNA sequence: TGTGCCAGCAGCTTAGATTCACTAGCGAGGCCCTACGAGCAGTACTTC. Encoded protein: CASSLDSLARPYEQYF. The V and J genes are TRBV11-2 and TRBJ2-7; TRBD2 agrees at 7 bases. J was trimmed by 2 bases and V by 0 bases; bases with no gene match: 7. Germline lookup yields CDR1 SGHAT and CDR2 FQNNGV. There are 16 residues in the CDR3.

This clone was picked up one time. The chain recombines TRBV9 with TRBJ2-7, with D possibly matching TRBD1 (5 bases). Per germline, CDR1 SGDLS and CDR2 YYNGEE. V dropped 0 bases and J dropped 1 base, with 14 bases sitting between them. The CDR3 extends over 16 amino acids. This chain's CDR3 is CASSVAGSEWSYEQYF. Here the CDR3 DNA reads TGTGCCAGCAGCGTAGCAGGGTCCGAGTGGTCCTACGAGCAGTACTTC.

The sample holds one count of this clone. The chain combines TRBV6-5 with TRBJ1-2; 7 bases match TRBD1. Germline V gene lookup returns CDR1 MNHEY and CDR2 SVGAGI. The junction had 7 bases not matched to a gene; V was cut back by 7 bases and J by 8 bases. This CDR3 comprises 12 residues. As DNA, the CDR3 is TGTGCCAGCACCGAGAGGGGGCACGGCTACACCTTC. Translation gives CASTERGHGYTF.

This clone was recorded once. The CDR3 DNA reads TGTGCCAGCAGATCAGGGGGTGGCAACACCGGGGAGCTGTTTTTT. Its translation: CASRSGGGNTGELFF. J is TRBJ2-2 and V is TRBV28; 7 bases agree with TRBD1. The ends lost 6 bases at V and 2 bases at J; junction bases unmatched: 6. The CDR3 has 15 residues. Germline-derived CDR1 and CDR2 are MDHEN and SYDVKM.

This chain connects TRBV5-1 to TRBJ1-1; 9 bases agree with TRBD1. The CDR3 is 14 residues long. The J segment lost 6 bases and the V segment lost 4 bases, leaving 7 bases of the junction unmatched. The germline gives CDR1 SGHRS, CDR2 YFSETQ. The CDR3 sequence: CASSLGQGNAEAFF. DNA for the CDR3: TGCGCCAGCAGCCTGGGACAGGGAAACGCTGAAGCTTTCTTT.

The V call is TRBV30, the J call TRBJ1-5; no reliable D call. Germline CDR1 and CDR2: GTSNPN and SVGIG (reference sequence). The CDR3 length is 14 residues. Trimming cost V 0 bases and J 3 bases, with 9 bases left between them. CDR3 DNA sequence: TGTGCCTGGAGTGTACTAGACAACAATCAGCCCCAGCATTTT. This gives the protein CAWSVLDNNQPQHF.

The V call is TRBV21-1, the J call TRBJ2-2; TRBD2 was called by the table and not checked on the DNA. TRBV21-1 is reported as a pseudogene. The CDR3 sequence is 18 residues long. As DNA, the CDR3 is TGTGCCAGCAGCAAAGAACCCCCGCTAGCGGGAGGCCCCGGGGAGCTGTTTTTT. Its translation is CASSKEPPLAGGPGELFF.

The chain carries TRBV2 and TRBJ2-3; TRBD1 might be the D (6 bases). The CDR3 consists of 14 residues. V was pared by 5 bases and J by 3 bases, with 12 bases between. Germline values: CDR1 SNHLY, CDR2 FYNNEI. The CDR3 protein is CASSPTGLTDTQYF. CDR3 nucleotide sequence: TGTGCCAGCAGTCCCACAGGGCTTACAGATACGCAGTATTTT.

The chain is built from TRBV7-2 and TRBJ2-3; 10 bases line up with TRBD2. Germline V gene data show CDR1 as SGHTA and CDR2 as FQGNSA. J gave up 3 bases and V 5 bases, and 2 bases lay outside the gene matches. This CDR3 spans 14 amino acids. The CDR3 coding sequence is TGTGCCAGCAGCCCGACTAGCGGGACAGATACGCAGTATTTT. It is translated as CASSPTSGTDTQYF.